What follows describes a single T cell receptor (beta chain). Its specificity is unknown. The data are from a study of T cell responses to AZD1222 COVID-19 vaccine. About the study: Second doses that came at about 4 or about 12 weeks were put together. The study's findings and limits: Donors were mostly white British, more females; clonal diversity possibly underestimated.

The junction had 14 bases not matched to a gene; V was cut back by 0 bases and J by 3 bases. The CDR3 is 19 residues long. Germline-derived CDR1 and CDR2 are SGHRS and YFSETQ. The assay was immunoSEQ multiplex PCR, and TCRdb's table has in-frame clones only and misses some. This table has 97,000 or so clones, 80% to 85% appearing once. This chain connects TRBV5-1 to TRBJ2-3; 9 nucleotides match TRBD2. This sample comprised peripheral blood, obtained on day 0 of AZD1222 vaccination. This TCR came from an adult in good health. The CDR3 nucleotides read TGCGCCAGCAGCTTGGAGTCCCTGGGGAGCGGGAGGATGACAGATACGCAGTATTTT. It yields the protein CASSLESLGSGRMTDTQYF.